A single sample gave rise to the 9 T cell receptor beta chains below, sequenced in a study of beta chain features in type 1 diabetes. Findings and caveats of the study: Type 1 diabetes patients had TCRB CDR3s that were shorter (moderately but significantly so) in all four CD4+ subsets.

The sequenced template was cDNA made from the entire isolated RNA. This table comes from immunoSEQ multiplex PCR, and its TCRdb copy is limited to in-frame clones, with some not included. The sample gives 250,000 or so clones, around 20% of which show up once; roughly 0.028% is in the top ten. What these receptors recognize is not known. What was sequenced was naive CD4+ T cells from blood. The receptor set was obtained from a woman in her thirties or forties with type 1 diabetes.

This clone was counted only a few times. V gene TRBV19 combines with J gene TRBJ2-3, with 10 bases that match TRBD1. Germline trimming cut 4 bases from V and 0 bases from J; bases unmatched to any gene: 4. The V gene's germline CDR1 is LNHDA and CDR2 SQIVND (reference sequence). The CDR3 contains 16 residues. The CDR3 DNA reads TGTGCCAGTAGTACCGGGACAGGGGCGAGCACAGATACGCAGTATTTT. Its translation: CASSTGTGASTDTQYF.

V usage is TRBV9 and J usage is TRBJ1-1, with D possibly being TRBD1 (5 bases). Trimming removed 0 bases at V and 10 bases at J, with 16 bases between. Per the germline V gene, CDR1 is SGDLS and CDR2 is YYNGEE. This CDR3 region has 14 residues. CDR3 protein: CASSVDRGSQGAFF. CDR3 DNA sequence: TGTGCCAGCAGCGTAGATAGGGGCTCGCAAGGAGCTTTCTTT.

This clone was seen a few times. This chain uses TRBV29-1 with TRBJ1-2, with 9 bases that match TRBD1. There are 12 residues in the CDR3. Looked up from germline, CDR1 is SQVTM and CDR2 is ANQGSEA. Trimming removed 7 bases from V and 4 bases from J; junction bases left unmatched: 4. In DNA form, the CDR3 reads TGCAGCGCCACGGACAGGGGCTATGGCTACACCTTC. This gives the protein CSATDRGYGYTF.

V and J are TRBV18 and TRBJ2-7; a weak D match, TRBD2 (6 bases). Germline V gives CDR1 KGHSH, CDR2 LQKENI. V dropped 4 bases and J dropped 7 bases, with 23 bases sitting between them. The CDR3 length is 16 residues. The CDR3 protein is CASSLIPRGLTGEQYF. CDR3 bases: TGTGCCAGCTCACTCATTCCCCGGGGACTTACCGGGGAGCAGTACTTC.

This clone showed up just a few times. This sequence joins TRBV29-1 and TRBJ2-3; 11 bases are shared with TRBD2. CDR1 SQVTM and CDR2 ANQGSEA come from the germline V gene. The V segment lost 3 bases and the J segment 0 bases; nucleotides outside the gene matches: 2. The CDR3 contains 15 residues. In DNA form, the CDR3 reads TGCAGCGTTGAGCCTAGCGGGGGGAGCACAGATACGCAGTATTTT. Translated, it gives CSVEPSGGSTDTQYF.

The chain employs TRBV7-3 and TRBJ1-1; 7 nucleotides agree with TRBD1. Unmatched junction bases numbered 3, after V lost 1 base and J lost 4 bases. This CDR3 comprises 14 residues. Germline CDR1 is SGHTA and CDR2 is FQGTGA. The CDR3 sequence is CASSLNPGGTEAFF. The CDR3 region has the DNA TGTGCCAGCAGCTTAAACCCAGGGGGCACTGAAGCTTTCTTT.

The V gene is TRBV5-4, the J gene TRBJ1-2; no reliable D call. V was pared by 4 bases and J by 5 bases, with 12 bases between. CDR1 SGHNT and CDR2 YYREEE come from the germline V gene (reference sequence). The CDR3 is 13 residues long. CDR3 sequence reads: CASSPSGEYGYTF. As DNA, the CDR3 is TGTGCCAGCAGCCCGTCCGGGGAGTATGGCTACACCTTC.

CDR3 protein: CASSPTQVGGQETQYF. The CDR3 region has the DNA TGTGCCAGCAGCCCGACTCAGGTGGGGGGGCAAGAGACCCAGTACTTC. The V and J genes are TRBV9 and TRBJ2-5; 7 bases are a match to TRBD2. Looked up from germline, CDR1 is SGDLS and CDR2 is YYNGEE. V shed 4 bases, J shed 2 bases, and the junction held 11 bases outside the gene matches. This CDR3 is 16 amino acids long.

The V and J genes are TRBV29-1 and TRBJ1-5; D not resolved. Trimming stripped 7 bases from V and 0 bases from J, with 10 bases between. The germline V gene has CDR1 SQVTM and CDR2 ANQGSEA. The CDR3 is made up of 13 amino acids. CDR3 DNA sequence: TGCAGCGCTACAGAGAATAGCAATCAGCCCCAGCATTTT. Amino acids: CSATENSNQPQHF.